This T cell receptor (beta chain) was profiled in a study of vaccination effects on CD4 cells after COVID-19. General study points: Researchers report that only 1 of 255 vaccine-induced clones in healthy vaccinees cross-reacted with common cold coronaviruses.

As for this clone: As yet, its antigen is unknown.

Subsequent to a culture period of approximately 11 days, CD4+ T cells were isolated. As their vaccination, participants received two doses of either BNT162b2 or mRNA-1273. In germline, CDR1 is MDHEN, CDR2 SYDVKM. Trimming took 7 bases from V and 5 from J; bases not matched to a gene: 15. The CDR3 is 16 residues long. Data came from immunoSEQ multiplex PCR; TCRdb stores just in-frame clones and leaves some out. This table has 50,000 to 70,000 clones, 70% to 80% appearing once. V usage is TRBV28 and J usage is TRBJ2-5; 8 positions agree with TRBD2. Sample: CD4+ T cells from PBMCs cultured without peptide, taken after COVID-19 vaccination. This receptor was obtained from a human donor who received a COVID-19 vaccine. CDR3 sequence reads: CASTPQAAGGLETQYF. The CDR3 DNA reads TGTGCCAGCACCCCCCAAGCGGCGGGGGGCTTGGAGACCCAGTACTTC. The full variable domain, its missing parts supplied by reference TRBV28 and TRBJ2-5, is DVKVTQSSRYLVKRTGEKVFLECVQDMDHENMFWYRQDPGLGLRLIYFSYDVKMKEKGDIPEGYSVSREKKERFSLILESASTNQTSMYLCASTPQAAGGLETQYFGPGTRLLVL.